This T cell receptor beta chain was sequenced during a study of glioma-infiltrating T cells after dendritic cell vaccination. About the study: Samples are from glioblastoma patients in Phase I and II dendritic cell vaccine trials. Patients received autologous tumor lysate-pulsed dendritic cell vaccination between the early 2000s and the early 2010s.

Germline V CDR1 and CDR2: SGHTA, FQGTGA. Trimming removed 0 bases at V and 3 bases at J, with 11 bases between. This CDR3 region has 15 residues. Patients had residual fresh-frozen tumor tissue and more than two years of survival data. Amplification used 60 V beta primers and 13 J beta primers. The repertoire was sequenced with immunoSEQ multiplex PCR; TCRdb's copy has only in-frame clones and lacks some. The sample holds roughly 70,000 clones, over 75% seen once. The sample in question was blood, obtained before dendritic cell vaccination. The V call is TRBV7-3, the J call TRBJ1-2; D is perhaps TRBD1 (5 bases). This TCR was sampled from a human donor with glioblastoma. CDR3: CASSLTSGGDYGYTF. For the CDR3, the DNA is TGTGCCAGCAGCTTAACGTCGGGGGGGGACTATGGCTACACCTTC.